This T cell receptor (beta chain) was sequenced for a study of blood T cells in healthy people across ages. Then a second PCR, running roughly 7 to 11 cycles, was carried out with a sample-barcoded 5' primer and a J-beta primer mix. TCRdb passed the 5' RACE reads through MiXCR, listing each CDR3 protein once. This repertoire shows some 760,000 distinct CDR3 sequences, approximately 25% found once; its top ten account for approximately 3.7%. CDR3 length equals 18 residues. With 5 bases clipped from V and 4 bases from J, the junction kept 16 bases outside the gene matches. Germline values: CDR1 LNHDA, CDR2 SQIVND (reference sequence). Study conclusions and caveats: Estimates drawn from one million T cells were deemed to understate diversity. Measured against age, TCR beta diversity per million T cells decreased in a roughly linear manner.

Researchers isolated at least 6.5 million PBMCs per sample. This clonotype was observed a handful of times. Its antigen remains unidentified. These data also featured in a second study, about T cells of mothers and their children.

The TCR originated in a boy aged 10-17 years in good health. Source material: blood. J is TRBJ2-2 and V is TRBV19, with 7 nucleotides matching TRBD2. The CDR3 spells CASSEPGTSGISTGELFF. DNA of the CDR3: TGTGCCAGTAGTGAACCCGGGACCAGCGGGATAAGCACCGGGGAGCTGTTTTTT.